The rows below give T cell receptor beta chains drawn from one sample of a study of blood T cell repertoires in COVID-19. Sequencing used immunoSEQ multiplex PCR; TCRdb keeps in-frame clones, though not all of them. The sample has 110,000 to 150,000 clones; roughly 80% are singletons. The sample consisted of PBMCs or T cells enriched from blood (not recorded which). These receptors all stem from a man aged 50-60 years who had recovered from COVID-19. Both conserved end residues are part of each CDR3. Fields, in order: J gene, D gene, clone size, V gene, CDR3 protein, CDR3 DNA. D genes are given only for firm matches. Some rows mark clone size as missing; the rest say once, few, many or name a class of expanded clone.

TRBJ2-1 | . | . | TRBV7-3 | CASSLSDSNEQFF | TGTGCCAGCAGCTTGTCCGACAGTAATGAGCAGTTCTTC
TRBJ2-3 | . | . | TRBV6-1 | CASSGRGGSSTDTQYF | TGTGCCAGCAGTGGGAGGGGAGGCTCTAGCACAGATACGCAGTATTTT
TRBJ2-7 | TRBD1 | . | TRBV13 | CASSGARGTAYEQYF | TGTGCCAGCAGCGGAGCGAGGGGGACAGCCTACGAGCAGTACTTC
TRBJ2-5 | TRBD1 | . | TRBV11-3 | CASSARGLETQYF | TGTGCCAGCAGCGCCAGGGGGCTGGAGACCCAGTACTTC
TRBJ2-1 | . | . | TRBV30 | CAWSALVWDEQFF | TGTGCCTGGAGTGCCCTAGTCTGGGATGAGCAGTTCTTC
TRBJ1-1 | . | . | TRBV21-1 | CASSSYGTLNTEAFF | TGTGCCAGCAGCTCCTACGGGACACTAAACACTGAAGCTTTCTTT
TRBJ1-3 | . | . | TRBV7-2 | CASSIHRGSGNTIYF | TGTGCCAGCAGCATTCACAGAGGGTCTGGAAACACCATATATTTT
TRBJ1-4 | . | . | TRBV14 | CASSRLGQSLPKLFF | TGTGCCAGCAGCCGATTGGGACAATCTCTACCAAAACTGTTTTTT
TRBJ1-3 | . | once | TRBV7-6 | CASSLGAGGTPGNTIYF | TGTGCCAGCAGCTTAGGCGCCGGGGGGACACCAGGAAACACCATATATTTT
TRBJ2-3 | . | . | TRBV6-6 | CATYPSQLVRTDTQYF | TGTGCCACCTACCCCTCTCAACTAGTTCGCACAGATACGCAGTATTTT
TRBJ1-5 | . | . | TRBV19 | CASSGTGYNQPQHF | TGTGCCAGTAGCGGCACAGGATACAATCAGCCCCAGCATTTT
TRBJ1-5 | . | . | TRBV28 | CASSTPEHQPQHF | TGTGCCAGCAGTACGCCAGAACATCAGCCCCAGCATTTT
TRBJ1-6 | TRBD1 | . | TRBV5-1 | CASSSGQGDNSPLHF | TGCGCCAGCAGCTCGGGACAGGGGGACAATTCACCCCTCCACTTT
TRBJ2-7 | TRBD2 | . | TRBV5-5 | CASSPGLAGNYEQYF | TGTGCCAGCAGCCCCGGACTAGCGGGTAACTACGAGCAGTACTTC
TRBJ2-5 | TRBD2 | . | TRBV19 | CASTPQAGGFQETQYF | TGTGCCAGTACCCCCCAAGCGGGGGGGTTCCAAGAGACCCAGTACTTC
TRBJ1-1 | TRBD1 | . | TRBV6-5 | CASSPPGGSTPEAFF | TGTGCCAGCAGTCCTCCAGGGGGCTCCACCCCAGAAGCTTTCTTT
TRBJ1-5 | TRBD1 | . | TRBV6-2/TRBV6-3 | CASSSTGGGQPQHF | TGTGCCAGCAGTTCCACAGGGGGCGGGCAGCCCCAGCATTTT
TRBJ1-1 | TRBD1 | few | TRBV10-3 | CAISQGQGYTEAFF | TGTGCCATCAGTCAAGGACAGGGCTACACTGAAGCTTTCTTT
TRBJ1-6 | . | . | TRBV19 | CASSSGNNSPLHF | TGTGCCAGTAGTAGCGGGAATAATTCACCCCTCCACTTT
TRBJ2-7 | . | . | TRBV12-3/TRBV12-4 | CASSLQGYFKQYF | TGTGCCAGCAGTTTACAGGGATACTTTAAGCAGTACTTC
TRBJ1-5 | TRBD1 | . | TRBV30 | CAWRARTGDNQPQHF | TGTGCCTGGAGGGCCCGGACAGGAGATAATCAGCCCCAGCATTTT
TRBJ1-3 | TRBD1 | . | TRBV9 | CASSDGQGLSGNTIYF | TGTGCCAGCAGTGATGGACAGGGACTTTCTGGAAACACCATATATTTT
TRBJ1-2 | TRBD1 | . | TRBV7-2 | CASSSRDRGNYGYTF | TGTGCCAGCAGCTCCCGGGACAGGGGGAACTATGGCTACACCTTC
TRBJ2-2 | . | . | TRBV29-1 | CSVDSPTGTGELFF | TGCAGCGTTGATTCGCCCACGGGGACCGGGGAGCTGTTTTTT
TRBJ2-4 | TRBD2 | once | TRBV5-8 | CASSSERGLGKNIQYF | TGTGCCAGCAGCTCGGAGCGGGGCCTAGGCAAAAACATTCAGTACTTC
TRBJ2-5 | . | . | TRBV12-5 | CASGLVKAETQYF | TGTGCTAGTGGTTTGGTAAAAGCGGAGACCCAGTACTTC
TRBJ2-1 | . | . | TRBV28 | CASSWTGSSYNEQFF | TGTGCCAGCAGTTGGACTGGAAGCTCCTACAATGAGCAGTTCTTC
TRBJ2-1 | TRBD2 | . | TRBV4-2 | CASSQAPGLAGGLSYNEQFF | TGTGCCAGCAGCCAAGCTCCCGGACTAGCGGGGGGATTATCCTACAATGAGCAGTTCTTC
TRBJ2-7 | . | . | TRBV11-2 | CASSLNSEWSYEQYF | TGTGCCAGCAGCTTAAATTCGGAGTGGTCCTACGAGCAGTACTTC
TRBJ1-2 | . | . | TRBV24-1 | CATSDQTLTYGYTF | TGTGCCACCAGTGACCAGACACTTACCTATGGCTACACCTTC
TRBJ1-2 | TRBD1 | once | TRBV2 | CASSPLGTGTGYTF | TGTGCCAGCAGCCCCCTCGGGACAGGGACGGGCTACACCTTC
TRBJ1-5 | . | few | TRBV18 | CASSRAGSNQPQHF | TGTGCCAGCTCACGGGCGGGAAGCAATCAGCCCCAGCATTTT
TRBJ2-1 | . | . | TRBV29-1 | CSVRGSGEQFF | TGCAGCGTGCGAGGGTCGGGTGAGCAGTTCTTC
TRBJ1-1 | . | . | TRBV30 | CAWSVQGTEAFF | TGTGCCTGGAGTGTACAGGGCACTGAAGCTTTCTTT
TRBJ2-7 | . | . | TRBV7-2 | CASSPRQNYEQYF | TGTGCCAGCAGCCCACGACAGAACTACGAGCAGTACTTC
TRBJ2-3 | TRBD1 | . | TRBV7-2 | CASSLRGQSVGDTDTQYF | TGTGCCAGCAGCTTAAGGGGACAGTCGGTTGGGGACACAGATACGCAGTATTTT
TRBJ1-2 | . | . | TRBV5-1 | CASSEQSSNYGYTF | TGCGCCAGCAGCGAACAGTCTTCTAACTATGGCTACACCTTC
TRBJ2-5 | TRBD2 | . | TRBV5-4 | CASTLRGVETQYF | TGTGCCAGCACTCTCCGGGGGGTAGAGACCCAGTACTTC
TRBJ2-7 | TRBD1 | . | TRBV7-2 | CASSPTGTGGYEQYF | TGTGCCAGCAGCCCCACCGGGACAGGGGGTTACGAGCAGTACTTC
TRBJ2-3 | . | . | TRBV5-4 | CASSGNRADTQYF | TGTGCCAGCAGCGGAAACAGGGCAGATACGCAGTATTTT
TRBJ2-3 | TRBD2 | . | TRBV5-1 | CASSFRLAGGSGTDTQYF | TGCGCCAGCAGCTTTAGACTAGCGGGGGGGTCCGGCACAGATACGCAGTATTTT
TRBJ1-4 | . | . | TRBV19 | CASRGRFGEKLFF | TGTGCCAGTAGAGGCAGGTTTGGTGAAAAACTGTTTTTT
TRBJ2-3 | TRBD1 | . | TRBV5-5 | CASSLARDSLMTSTDTQYF | TGTGCCAGCAGCTTGGCCCGGGACAGCCTAATGACTAGCACAGATACGCAGTATTTT
TRBJ2-7 | . | once | TRBV21-1 | CASSKRGPGTGNDEQYF | TGTGCCAGCAGCAAAAGGGGCCCCGGGACAGGGAATGACGAGCAGTACTTC
TRBJ1-2 | . | . | TRBV5-1 | CASSSQGFNYGYTF | TGCGCCAGCAGCTCTCAGGGCTTTAACTATGGCTACACCTTC
TRBJ2-6 | . | few | TRBV4-3 | CASSQDQGSGANVLTF | TGCGCCAGCAGCCAAGATCAGGGGTCTGGGGCCAACGTCCTGACTTTC
TRBJ1-2 | . | few | TRBV30 | CAWSHGRTTNYGYTF | TGTGCCTGGAGCCATGGGCGGACTACCAACTATGGCTACACCTTC
TRBJ2-7 | . | . | TRBV4-1 | CASSQDQGYEQYF | TGCGCCAGCAGCCAAGACCAGGGCTACGAGCAGTACTTC
TRBJ2-5 | . | . | TRBV12-3/TRBV12-4 | CASSLDKVETQYF | TGTGCCAGCAGTTTGGACAAAGTGGAGACCCAGTACTTC
TRBJ2-1 | TRBD2 | . | TRBV19 | CASSSSGDRYNEQFF | TGTGCCAGTAGTAGTAGCGGGGACCGCTACAATGAGCAGTTCTTC
TRBJ2-1 | TRBD1 | few | TRBV9 | CASSVRDRGRNEQFF | TGTGCCAGCAGCGTCCGGGACAGGGGGCGGAATGAGCAGTTCTTC
TRBJ1-2 | . | once | TRBV6-5 | CASTLGRVDGYTF | TGTGCCAGCACCCTGGGGAGGGTCGATGGCTACACCTTC